This TCR beta chain comes out of a study of cytomegalovirus exposure and HLA in healthy donors. For the study at large: Genetic ancestry analysis placed approximately 80% of the approximately 390 donors that were genotyped in the Caucasian-associated cluster. Study-level findings and limits: Several of the most significant clusters were apparently associated with common viral pathogens in a later analysis.

In the PCR, 60 Vbeta and 13 Jbeta primers were used. Measured with immunoSEQ multiplex PCR; TCRdb has only the in-frame clones, and not every one. This listing includes 45,000 to 70,000 clones. A word on this clone: No antigen is known for it.

The germline gives CDR1 SGHAT, CDR2 FQNNGV. The CDR3 has 15 residues. Trimming cost V 1 base and J 8 bases, with 14 bases left between them. The donors, nominally healthy at sampling, likely had unrecorded immune exposures. The genes are TRBV11-2 and TRBJ1-4; D is possibly TRBD1 (5 bases). The sequence derives from a woman between 45 and 60 years old in good health and CMV-seropositive. Sample: PBMCs. The CDR3 here is CASSLAEGRSEKLFF. CDR3 nucleotide sequence: TGTGCCAGCAGCTTAGCGGAGGGGAGGTCGGAAAAACTGTTTTTT.